This is a list of T cell receptor beta chains from one sample in a study of blood T cell repertoires in COVID-19. Here immunoSEQ multiplex PCR was the method, and the copy in TCRdb shows in-frame clones only, minus some. The profile shows nearly 250,000 clones, approximately 85% of them singletons. The sample consisted of PBMCs or T cells enriched from blood (not recorded which). These receptors were collected from a woman between 50 and 59 years old with acute COVID-19. Each CDR3 is given with its conserved first and last residue. D genes are given only for firm matches. Clone sizes are given selectively: once, few, many, or a class where the clone is expanded.

J gene: TRBJ1-6; D gene: NA; V gene: TRBV4-3; clone size: NA; CDR3 DNA: TGCGCCAGCAGCCAAGAGAGACTATCTAATTCACCCCTCCACTTT; CDR3 protein: CASSQERLSNSPLHF
J gene: TRBJ2-3; D gene: TRBD2; V gene: TRBV7-3; clone size: NA; CDR3 DNA: TGTGCCAGCATGAATAGCGGGGGATACACAGATACGCAGTATTTT; CDR3 protein: CASMNSGGYTDTQYF
J gene: TRBJ2-5; D gene: TRBD2; V gene: TRBV7-3; clone size: NA; CDR3 DNA: TGTGCCAGCAGCTCCGGACTAGCGGGGGAGACCCAGTACTTC; CDR3 protein: CASSSGLAGETQYF
J gene: TRBJ1-1; D gene: TRBD1; V gene: TRBV11-3; clone size: NA; CDR3 DNA: TGTGCCAGCAGCGTTCCGGGACAGGGAATCACTGAAGCTTTCTTT; CDR3 protein: CASSVPGQGITEAFF
J gene: TRBJ1-1; D gene: NA; V gene: TRBV13; clone size: few; CDR3 DNA: TGTGCCAGCAGCTTAAGGGGGTTATACACTGAAGCTTTCTTT; CDR3 protein: CASSLRGLYTEAFF
J gene: TRBJ1-2; D gene: TRBD1; V gene: TRBV28; clone size: NA; CDR3 DNA: TGTGCCAGCATTCCCCCCGGACAGGGAAACTATGGCTACACCTTC; CDR3 protein: CASIPPGQGNYGYTF
J gene: TRBJ2-7; D gene: NA; V gene: TRBV4-3; clone size: NA; CDR3 DNA: TGCGCCAGCAGCCAAGGGAGTCGGTCCCCAAGCGAGCAGTACTTC; CDR3 protein: CASSQGSRSPSEQYF
J gene: TRBJ2-3; D gene: TRBD2; V gene: TRBV7-2; clone size: NA; CDR3 DNA: TGTGCCAGCAGGTCCTGGCGCGGCGGGGGGGCCCCGGATACGCAGTATTTT; CDR3 protein: CASRSWRGGGAPDTQYF
J gene: TRBJ1-2; D gene: TRBD1; V gene: TRBV7-2; clone size: NA; CDR3 DNA: TGTGCCAGCAGCGGCGGGGACAGGGGTCACTATGGCTACACCTTC; CDR3 protein: CASSGGDRGHYGYTF
J gene: TRBJ2-2; D gene: NA; V gene: TRBV10-1; clone size: NA; CDR3 DNA: TGCGCCAGCAGTGAGTCTGTAGGGGTCGCCTACACCGGGGAGCTGTTTTTT; CDR3 protein: CASSESVGVAYTGELFF
J gene: TRBJ2-1; D gene: NA; V gene: TRBV6-5; clone size: NA; CDR3 DNA: TGTGCCAGCAGCTCCCCGGGGGAGGTAAATGAGCAGTTCTTC; CDR3 protein: CASSSPGEVNEQFF
J gene: TRBJ1-1; D gene: NA; V gene: TRBV4-3; clone size: NA; CDR3 DNA: TGCGCCAGCAGCCAAGATATAACTTACACTGAAGCTTTCTTT; CDR3 protein: CASSQDITYTEAFF
J gene: TRBJ1-1; D gene: TRBD1; V gene: TRBV5-1; clone size: NA; CDR3 DNA: TGCGCCAGCAGCTCCGGGACAGGTGGCACTGAAGCTTTCTTT; CDR3 protein: CASSSGTGGTEAFF
J gene: TRBJ2-7; D gene: NA; V gene: TRBV3-1/TRBV3-2; clone size: NA; CDR3 DNA: TGTGCCAGCAGCCAAGTCTCGGCAAGGGGGGAGCAGTACTTC; CDR3 protein: CASSQVSARGEQYF
J gene: TRBJ1-2; D gene: NA; V gene: TRBV4-3; clone size: NA; CDR3 DNA: TGCGCCAGCAGCCAGGACGGACAGATACTATATGGCTACACCTTC; CDR3 protein: CASSQDGQILYGYTF
J gene: TRBJ1-5; D gene: TRBD1; V gene: TRBV10-2; clone size: NA; CDR3 DNA: TGCGCCAGCAGTGAACAGGGGTATAGCAATCAGCCCCAGCATTTT; CDR3 protein: CASSEQGYSNQPQHF
J gene: TRBJ2-2; D gene: TRBD1; V gene: TRBV7-2; clone size: NA; CDR3 DNA: TGTGCCAGCAGCTTGTTCAGGGGGCCGGTCACCGGGGAGCTGTTTTTT; CDR3 protein: CASSLFRGPVTGELFF
J gene: TRBJ1-2; D gene: TRBD1; V gene: TRBV5-1; clone size: few; CDR3 DNA: TGCGCCAGCAGCTTGGGGCCCGGGACAGGGGAGAGCTACACCTTC; CDR3 protein: CASSLGPGTGESYTF
J gene: TRBJ1-1; D gene: NA; V gene: TRBV5-1; clone size: NA; CDR3 DNA: TGCGCCAGCAGCTTGGGACACGATAACACTGAAGCTTTCTTT; CDR3 protein: CASSLGHDNTEAFF
J gene: TRBJ2-1; D gene: TRBD2; V gene: TRBV7-2; clone size: many; CDR3 DNA: TGTGCCAGCAGCCTGGGGGGAGCGGGGGGAAATGAGCAGTTCTTC; CDR3 protein: CASSLGGAGGNEQFF
J gene: TRBJ2-7; D gene: TRBD1; V gene: TRBV5-4; clone size: NA; CDR3 DNA: TGTGCCAGCAGCCCCCCTGGGACAGGGGGTCACGAGCAGTACTTC; CDR3 protein: CASSPPGTGGHEQYF
J gene: TRBJ1-5; D gene: TRBD1; V gene: TRBV10-3; clone size: many; CDR3 DNA: TGTGCCATCGGGACAGGGGCCAGTAATAGCAATCAGCCCCAGCATTTT; CDR3 protein: CAIGTGASNSNQPQHF
J gene: TRBJ1-4; D gene: NA; V gene: TRBV12-3/TRBV12-4; clone size: few; CDR3 DNA: TGTGCCAGCATTAGGGGCAGGGATGAAAAACTGTTTTTT; CDR3 protein: CASIRGRDEKLFF
J gene: TRBJ2-3; D gene: TRBD1; V gene: TRBV6-5; clone size: NA; CDR3 DNA: TGTGCCAGCAGGGGGACAGGGGAAGATACGCAGTATTTT; CDR3 protein: CASRGTGEDTQYF
J gene: TRBJ1-4; D gene: NA; V gene: TRBV5-6; clone size: once; CDR3 DNA: TGTGCCAGCAGCTTGGCGCTAAAAAGGTATGTCGGCGACAAAGAAAAACTGTTTTTT; CDR3 protein: CASSLALKRYVGDKEKLFF
J gene: TRBJ2-6; D gene: TRBD1; V gene: TRBV5-4; clone size: NA; CDR3 DNA: TGTGCCAGCAGCAAGGACAGGGTCCCCGACTCTGGGGCCAACGTCCTGACTTTC; CDR3 protein: CASSKDRVPDSGANVLTF
J gene: TRBJ2-3; D gene: TRBD2; V gene: TRBV5-1; clone size: NA; CDR3 DNA: TGCGCCAGCAGCCCAGGACTAGCGGGGACAGATACGCAGTATTTT; CDR3 protein: CASSPGLAGTDTQYF
J gene: TRBJ1-5; D gene: TRBD1; V gene: TRBV7-2; clone size: NA; CDR3 DNA: TGTGCCAGCAGCCCTGACAGGGTAAATCAGCCCCAGCATTTT; CDR3 protein: CASSPDRVNQPQHF
J gene: TRBJ2-3; D gene: TRBD2; V gene: TRBV6-2/TRBV6-3; clone size: NA; CDR3 DNA: TGTGCCAGCAGTGGCGGGGGGGCCGAAGATACGCAGTATTTT; CDR3 protein: CASSGGGAEDTQYF
J gene: TRBJ1-1; D gene: NA; V gene: TRBV3-1/TRBV3-2; clone size: NA; CDR3 DNA: TGTGCCAGCAGCTTAGAAACTGAAGCTTTCTTT; CDR3 protein: CASSLETEAFF
J gene: TRBJ1-2; D gene: NA; V gene: TRBV19; clone size: NA; CDR3 DNA: TGTGCCAGTAGTATAGATTCATCCGGGGAGGGCTATGGCTACACCTTC; CDR3 protein: CASSIDSSGEGYGYTF
J gene: TRBJ1-1; D gene: TRBD1; V gene: TRBV7-9; clone size: few; CDR3 DNA: TGTGCCAGCAGCGGATCGACAGGGAGGTACACTGAAGCTTTCTTT; CDR3 protein: CASSGSTGRYTEAFF
J gene: TRBJ1-2; D gene: NA; V gene: TRBV5-1; clone size: NA; CDR3 DNA: TGCGCCAGCAGCTTGGCAGGGGCCCGCTATGGCTACACCTTC; CDR3 protein: CASSLAGARYGYTF
J gene: TRBJ2-6; D gene: NA; V gene: TRBV19; clone size: NA; CDR3 DNA: TGTGCCAGTAGTATAGATTGGGGTACAGGCGTCCTGACTTTC; CDR3 protein: CASSIDWGTGVLTF
J gene: TRBJ1-5; D gene: TRBD1; V gene: TRBV30; clone size: NA; CDR3 DNA: TGTGCCTGGAGCAGGGACAGGGGCAATCAGCCCCAGCATTTT; CDR3 protein: CAWSRDRGNQPQHF
J gene: TRBJ1-4; D gene: NA; V gene: TRBV20-1; clone size: few; CDR3 DNA: TGCAGTGCTAGTTCAGGGCCTACTAATGAAAAACTGTTTTTT; CDR3 protein: CSASSGPTNEKLFF
J gene: TRBJ1-1; D gene: NA; V gene: TRBV5-6; clone size: NA; CDR3 DNA: TGTGCCAGCAGCTTGAGAGGGGAGGGCACTGAAGCTTTCTTT; CDR3 protein: CASSLRGEGTEAFF
J gene: TRBJ1-1; D gene: NA; V gene: TRBV5-1; clone size: NA; CDR3 DNA: TGCGCCAGCAGCTCCCGGACCTCGGCGGGCACTGAAGCTTTCTTT; CDR3 protein: CASSSRTSAGTEAFF
J gene: TRBJ1-1; D gene: NA; V gene: TRBV5-4; clone size: NA; CDR3 DNA: TGTGCCAGCGCCATAGCCCGGGGGGCGAACACTGAAGCTTTCTTT; CDR3 protein: CASAIARGANTEAFF
J gene: TRBJ1-1; D gene: NA; V gene: TRBV30; clone size: NA; CDR3 DNA: TGTGCCTGGAGTTCGCGGGGGAACACTGAAGCTTTCTTT; CDR3 protein: CAWSSRGNTEAFF
J gene: TRBJ1-1; D gene: NA; V gene: TRBV29-1; clone size: NA; CDR3 DNA: TGCAGCGCCGAGGGGTTGGGGGGCACTGAAGCTTTCTTT; CDR3 protein: CSAEGLGGTEAFF
J gene: TRBJ2-2; D gene: NA; V gene: TRBV19; clone size: NA; CDR3 DNA: TGTGCCAGTAGGGAGAGGGACACGGACACCGGGGAGCTGTTTTTT; CDR3 protein: CASRERDTDTGELFF
J gene: TRBJ1-2; D gene: NA; V gene: TRBV10-3; clone size: NA; CDR3 DNA: TGTGCCATCAGTGGTCCTGAACAGGGACTAAACTATGGCTACACCTTC; CDR3 protein: CAISGPEQGLNYGYTF
J gene: TRBJ1-2; D gene: NA; V gene: TRBV5-8; clone size: NA; CDR3 DNA: TGTGCCAGCAGCTTGATCGTTACAGCCAACTATGGCTACACCTTC; CDR3 protein: CASSLIVTANYGYTF
J gene: TRBJ2-1; D gene: NA; V gene: TRBV15; clone size: NA; CDR3 DNA: TGTGCCACCAGCAGAGGCCCTGACAGGCCTTCCTACAATGAGCAGTTCTTC; CDR3 protein: CATSRGPDRPSYNEQFF
J gene: TRBJ1-5; D gene: NA; V gene: TRBV19; clone size: NA; CDR3 DNA: TGTGCCAGTAGTAAGGAGGTATGGGGCAATCAGCCCCAGCATTTT; CDR3 protein: CASSKEVWGNQPQHF
J gene: TRBJ1-4; D gene: NA; V gene: TRBV19; clone size: NA; CDR3 DNA: TGTGCCAGTGGGCCCCGAGGGGGAGCTAATGAAAAACTGTTTTTT; CDR3 protein: CASGPRGGANEKLFF
J gene: TRBJ2-7; D gene: NA; V gene: TRBV30; clone size: few; CDR3 DNA: TGTGCCTGGAGTGTAGGCCGGGGAGAGGGCGAGCAGTACTTC; CDR3 protein: CAWSVGRGEGEQYF
J gene: TRBJ1-4; D gene: NA; V gene: TRBV19; clone size: once; CDR3 DNA: TGTGCCAGTAGTATTAGACAGCAGGCAACTAATGAAAAACTGTTTTTT; CDR3 protein: CASSIRQQATNEKLFF
J gene: TRBJ1-2; D gene: TRBD1; V gene: TRBV2; clone size: NA; CDR3 DNA: TGTGCCAGCCGCAAGACAGGGACTGACTATGGCTACACCTTC; CDR3 protein: CASRKTGTDYGYTF